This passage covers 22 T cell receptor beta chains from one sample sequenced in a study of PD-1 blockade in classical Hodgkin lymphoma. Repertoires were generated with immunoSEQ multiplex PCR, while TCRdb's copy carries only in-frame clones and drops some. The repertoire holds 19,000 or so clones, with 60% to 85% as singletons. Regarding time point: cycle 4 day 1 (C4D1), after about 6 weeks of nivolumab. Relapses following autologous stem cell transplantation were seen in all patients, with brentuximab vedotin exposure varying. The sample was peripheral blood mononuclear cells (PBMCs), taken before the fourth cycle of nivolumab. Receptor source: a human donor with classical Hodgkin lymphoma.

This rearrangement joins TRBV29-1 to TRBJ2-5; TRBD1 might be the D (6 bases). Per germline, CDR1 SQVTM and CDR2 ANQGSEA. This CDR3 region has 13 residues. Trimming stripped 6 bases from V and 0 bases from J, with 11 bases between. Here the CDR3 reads CSVDREYQETQYF. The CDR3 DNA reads TGCAGCGTGGACAGAGAGTACCAAGAGACCCAGTACTTC.

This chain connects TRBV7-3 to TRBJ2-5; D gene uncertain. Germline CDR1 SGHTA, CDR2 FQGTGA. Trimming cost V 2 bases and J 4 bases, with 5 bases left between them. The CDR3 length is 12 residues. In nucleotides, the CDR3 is TGTGCCAGCAGCTTAGTGGCAGAGACCCAGTACTTC. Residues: CASSLVAETQYF.

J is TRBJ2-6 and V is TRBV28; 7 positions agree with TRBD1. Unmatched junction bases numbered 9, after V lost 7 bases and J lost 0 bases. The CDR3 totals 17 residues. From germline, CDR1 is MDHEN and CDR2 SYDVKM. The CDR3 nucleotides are TGTGCCAGCAAGGGGACAGCGTTATACTCTGGGGCCAACGTCCTGACTTTC. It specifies CASKGTALYSGANVLTF.

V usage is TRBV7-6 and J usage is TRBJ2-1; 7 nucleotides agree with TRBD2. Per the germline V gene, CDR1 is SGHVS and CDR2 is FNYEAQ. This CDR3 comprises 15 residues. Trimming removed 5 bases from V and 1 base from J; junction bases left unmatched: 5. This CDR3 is CASSRSGDSYNEQFF. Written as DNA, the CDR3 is TGTGCCAGCAGCCGAAGCGGGGATTCCTACAATGAGCAGTTCTTC.

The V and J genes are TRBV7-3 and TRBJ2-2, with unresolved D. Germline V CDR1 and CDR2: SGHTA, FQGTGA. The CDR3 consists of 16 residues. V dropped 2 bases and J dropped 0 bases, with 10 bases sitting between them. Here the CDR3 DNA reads TGTGCCAGCAGCTTACTCTTTTTCGCGAACACCGGGGAGCTGTTTTTT. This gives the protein CASSLLFFANTGELFF.

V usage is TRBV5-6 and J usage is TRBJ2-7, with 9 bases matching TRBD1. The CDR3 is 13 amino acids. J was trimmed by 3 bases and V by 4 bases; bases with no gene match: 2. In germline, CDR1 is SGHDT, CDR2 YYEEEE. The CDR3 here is CASSGDRDYEQYF. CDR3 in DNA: TGTGCCAGCAGCGGGGACAGGGACTACGAGCAGTACTTC.

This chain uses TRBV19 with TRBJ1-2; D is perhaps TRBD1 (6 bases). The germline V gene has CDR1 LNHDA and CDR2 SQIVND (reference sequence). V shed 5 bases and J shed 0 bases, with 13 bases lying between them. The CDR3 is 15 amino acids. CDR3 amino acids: CASSSTGFANYGYTF. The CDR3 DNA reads TGTGCCAGTAGTTCTACAGGGTTTGCTAACTATGGCTACACCTTC.

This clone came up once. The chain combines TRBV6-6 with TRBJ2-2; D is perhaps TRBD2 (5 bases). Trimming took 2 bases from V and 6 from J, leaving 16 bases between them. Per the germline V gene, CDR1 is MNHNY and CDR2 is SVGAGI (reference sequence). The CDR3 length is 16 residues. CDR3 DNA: TGTGCCAGCAGTTACAAGATCGGGAATAGTGCCGGGGAGCTGTTTTTT. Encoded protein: CASSYKIGNSAGELFF.

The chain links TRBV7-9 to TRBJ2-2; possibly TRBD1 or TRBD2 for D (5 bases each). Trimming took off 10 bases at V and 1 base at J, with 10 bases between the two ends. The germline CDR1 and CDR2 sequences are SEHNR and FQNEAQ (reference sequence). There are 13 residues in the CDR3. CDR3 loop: CATGTVNTGELFF. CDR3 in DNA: TGTGCCACCGGGACGGTGAACACCGGGGAGCTGTTTTTT.

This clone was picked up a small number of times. In DNA form, the CDR3 reads TGTGCCAGCAGTTACTCGGACAGGGTGAAAGATACGCAGTATTTT. It yields the protein CASSYSDRVKDTQYF. The V and J genes are TRBV6-6 and TRBJ2-3; TRBD1 aligns across 8 bases. The germline V gene has CDR1 MNHNY and CDR2 SVGAGI (reference sequence). The junction had 4 bases not matched to a gene; V was cut back by 0 bases and J by 5 bases. The CDR3 extends over 15 amino acids.

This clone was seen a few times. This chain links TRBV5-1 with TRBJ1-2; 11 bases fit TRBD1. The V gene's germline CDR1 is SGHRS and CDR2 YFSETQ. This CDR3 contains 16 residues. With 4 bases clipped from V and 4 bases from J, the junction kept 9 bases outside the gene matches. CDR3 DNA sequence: TGCGCCAGCAGCCTGGACGGACAGGGGGCAATCTATGGCTACACCTTC. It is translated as CASSLDGQGAIYGYTF.

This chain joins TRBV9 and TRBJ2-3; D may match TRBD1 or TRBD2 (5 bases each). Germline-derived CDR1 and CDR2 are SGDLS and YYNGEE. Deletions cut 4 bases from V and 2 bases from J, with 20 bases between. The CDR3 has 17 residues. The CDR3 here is CASSPRGELGPTDTQYF. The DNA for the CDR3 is TGTGCCAGCAGCCCGAGGGGTGAACTAGGACCCACAGATACGCAGTATTTT.

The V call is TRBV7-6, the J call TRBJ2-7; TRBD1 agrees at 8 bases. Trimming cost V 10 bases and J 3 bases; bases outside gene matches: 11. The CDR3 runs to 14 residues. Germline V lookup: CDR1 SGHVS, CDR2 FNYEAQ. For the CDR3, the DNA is TGTGCCACCGAACGGACAGGGTTTAGCTACGAGCAGTACTTC. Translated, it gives CATERTGFSYEQYF.

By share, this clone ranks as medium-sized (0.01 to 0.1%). CDR3 protein: CASSPVDRRDTQYF. DNA for the CDR3: TGCGCCAGCAGCCCAGTGGACAGGAGAGATACGCAGTATTTT. V gene TRBV4-3 combines with J gene TRBJ2-3; TRBD1 aligns across 7 bases. CDR3 length: 14 residues. Losses at the gene ends were 4 bases for V and 5 bases for J; bases not matched to a gene: 6. Germline V gives CDR1 LGHNA, CDR2 YSLEER.

The DNA for the CDR3 is TGTGCCAGCAGTTCCCTTCCCCTCAATGGAGGCGACGAGCAGTACTTC. The encoded protein is CASSSLPLNGGDEQYF. V gene TRBV6-5 combines with J gene TRBJ2-7, with D possibly matching TRBD2 (5 bases). The ends were cut back, 4 bases at V and 5 bases at J, with 21 bases in the middle. Germline V CDR1 and CDR2: MNHEY, SVGAGI. CDR3 size: 16 residues.

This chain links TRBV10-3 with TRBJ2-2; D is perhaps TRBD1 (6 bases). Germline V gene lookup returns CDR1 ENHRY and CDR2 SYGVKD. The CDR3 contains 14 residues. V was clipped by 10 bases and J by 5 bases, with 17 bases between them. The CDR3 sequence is CATPATGNTGELFF. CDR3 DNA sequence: TGTGCCACCCCAGCCACAGGGAATACCGGGGAGCTGTTTTTT.

The CDR3 region has the DNA TGCAGCGTTGGAAGCACCGGGGAGCTGTTTTTT. Protein product: CSVGSTGELFF. The J gene is TRBJ2-2, the V gene TRBV29-1; no clear D. CDR3 size: 11 residues. V lost 4 bases to trimming and J lost 4 bases, with 4 bases between them. The germline V gene encodes CDR1 SQVTM and CDR2 ANQGSEA.

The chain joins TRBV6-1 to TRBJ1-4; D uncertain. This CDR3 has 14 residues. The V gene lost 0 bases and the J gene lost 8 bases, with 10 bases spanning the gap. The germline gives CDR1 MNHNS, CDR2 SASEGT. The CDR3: CASSEAYLGEKLFF. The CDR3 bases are TGTGCCAGCAGTGAAGCTTACCTAGGGGAAAAACTGTTTTTT.

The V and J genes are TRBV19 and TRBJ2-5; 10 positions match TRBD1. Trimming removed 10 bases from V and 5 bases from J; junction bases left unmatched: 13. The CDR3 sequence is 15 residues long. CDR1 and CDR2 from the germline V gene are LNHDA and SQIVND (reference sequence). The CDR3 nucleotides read TGTGCCATCGATATTAGGGACAGGGGATTTGAGACCCAGTACTTC. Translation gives CAIDIRDRGFETQYF.

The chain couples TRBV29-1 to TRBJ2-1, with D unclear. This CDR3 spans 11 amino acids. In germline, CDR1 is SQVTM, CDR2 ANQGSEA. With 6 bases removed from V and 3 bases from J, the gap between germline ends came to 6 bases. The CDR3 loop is CSVTLYNEQFF. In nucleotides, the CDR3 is TGCAGCGTAACTCTCTACAATGAGCAGTTCTTC.

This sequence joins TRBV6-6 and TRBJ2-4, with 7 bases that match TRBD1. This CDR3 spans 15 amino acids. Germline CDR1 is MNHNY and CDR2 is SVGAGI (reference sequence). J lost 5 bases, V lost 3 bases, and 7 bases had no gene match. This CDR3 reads CASSYTGAGENIQYF. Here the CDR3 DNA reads TGTGCCAGCAGTTATACAGGGGCTGGGGAAAACATTCAGTACTTC.

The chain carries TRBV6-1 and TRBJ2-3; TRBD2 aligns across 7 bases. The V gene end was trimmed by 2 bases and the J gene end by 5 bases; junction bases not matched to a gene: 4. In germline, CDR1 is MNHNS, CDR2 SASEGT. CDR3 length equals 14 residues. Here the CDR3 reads CASSEKGRGDTQYF. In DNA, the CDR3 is TGTGCCAGCAGTGAAAAAGGGAGGGGAGATACGCAGTATTTT.